These T cell receptor beta chains were read from a single sample in a study of cytomegalovirus exposure and HLA in healthy donors. Repertoires were generated with immunoSEQ multiplex PCR, while TCRdb's copy carries only in-frame clones and drops some. The sample consists of about 230,000 clones, roughly 84% of them appearing once. Sequencing was performed on PBMCs. These TCRs come from a girl aged 2-10 years in good health and CMV-seronegative. CDR3s include the opening cysteine and the closing phenylalanine or tryptophan. The D gene is left open where the match is weak. Part of the rows lack a size; the others show once, few, many or a class for expanded clones.

abundance	j_gene	v_gene	d_gene	CDR3nt	CDR3aa
-	TRBJ1-1	TRBV4-1	-	TGCGCCAGCAGCCAAGCTAGAAACACTGAAGCTTTCTTT	CASSQARNTEAFF
-	TRBJ2-1	TRBV4-2	TRBD2	TGTGCCAGCAGCCAAGATACTAGCGGGAGGAGGTACAATGAGCAGTTCTTC	CASSQDTSGRRYNEQFF
-	TRBJ1-2	TRBV5-6	TRBD1	TGTGCCAGCAGCGAACAGGGGCCAATCTACACCTTC	CASSEQGPIYTF
-	TRBJ2-3	TRBV29-1	TRBD1	TGCAGCGCGGACAGGGGATTAAATACGCAGTATTTT	CSADRGLNTQYF
-	TRBJ2-1	TRBV13	-	TGTGCCAGCAGCTTGAGGGACTGGTACTACAATGAGCAGTTCTTC	CASSLRDWYYNEQFF
once	TRBJ1-5	TRBV10-3	-	TGTGCCATCAGTGAGTCGAGTTTCAATCAGCCCCAGCATTTT	CAISESSFNQPQHF
-	TRBJ1-1	TRBV5-1	TRBD1	TGCGCCAGCAGCGACCTCAGGGGGCAGGGGAACACTGAAGCTTTCTTT	CASSDLRGQGNTEAFF
-	TRBJ2-5	TRBV6-1	TRBD1	TGTGCCAGCACCCGAATGACGACAGGGCGGGAGACCCAGTACTTC	CASTRMTTGRETQYF
-	TRBJ2-5	TRBV5-1	-	TGCGCCAGCAGCTTGCGGCGCGGGATTGATAGTCGAGAGACCCAGTACTTC	CASSLRRGIDSRETQYF
-	TRBJ2-3	TRBV14	TRBD2	TGTGCCAGCAGCGAACGTTTACTAGCGGGCCTCACAGATACGCAGTATTTT	CASSERLLAGLTDTQYF
-	TRBJ2-7	TRBV19	-	TGTGCCAGTAGTTTCCGGGACACCTTGCACTTC	CASSFRDTLHF
-	TRBJ2-7	TRBV10-1	-	TGCGCCAGCAGTGGGGTGAGCGACGGGGTGGGTGAGCAGTACTTC	CASSGVSDGVGEQYF
-	TRBJ2-5	TRBV5-4	-	TGTGCCAGCAGCTTGGAGGGGGAGACCCAGTACTTC	CASSLEGETQYF
once	TRBJ2-1	TRBV5-4	TRBD2	TGTGCCAGCAGCCCCTTAAGCGGGGGCTCCTACAATGAGCAGTTCTTC	CASSPLSGGSYNEQFF
-	TRBJ2-7	TRBV13	-	TGTGCCAGCAGCCCCCGCCTCACTAGCTACGAGCAGTACTTC	CASSPRLTSYEQYF
-	TRBJ1-2	TRBV7-9	TRBD1	TGTGCCAGCAGCTTGACAGGGCTTCTAAACTATGGCTACACCTTC	CASSLTGLLNYGYTF
-	TRBJ2-2	TRBV7-2	-	TGTGCCAGCAGCTTAGACTTCGCCACCGGGGAGCTGTTTTTT	CASSLDFATGELFF
-	TRBJ2-1	TRBV11-2	-	TGTGCCAGCAGCTTGGCCCAGGGTAGGAGTAGTGAGCAGTTCTTC	CASSLAQGRSSEQFF